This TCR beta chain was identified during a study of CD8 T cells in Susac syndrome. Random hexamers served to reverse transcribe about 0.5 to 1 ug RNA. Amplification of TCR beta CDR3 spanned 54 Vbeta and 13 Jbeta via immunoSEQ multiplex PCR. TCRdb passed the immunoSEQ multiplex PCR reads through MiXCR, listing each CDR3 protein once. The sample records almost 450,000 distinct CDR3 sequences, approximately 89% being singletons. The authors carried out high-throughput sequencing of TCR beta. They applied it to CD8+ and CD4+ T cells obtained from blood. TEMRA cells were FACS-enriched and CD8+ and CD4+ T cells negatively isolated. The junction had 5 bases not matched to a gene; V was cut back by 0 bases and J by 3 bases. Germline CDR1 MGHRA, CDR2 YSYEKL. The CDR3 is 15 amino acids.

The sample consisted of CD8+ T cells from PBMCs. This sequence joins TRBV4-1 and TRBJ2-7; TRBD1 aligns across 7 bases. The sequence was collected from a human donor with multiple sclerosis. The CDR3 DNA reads TGCGCCAGCAGCCAAGAGGGGACAGAGAGCTACGAGCAGTACTTC. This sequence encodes CASSQEGTESYEQYF.